This T cell receptor (beta chain) stems from a study of blood T cell repertoires in COVID-19. Some clones are missing from TCRdb's copy, which holds only in-frame ones; the method was immunoSEQ multiplex PCR. The data contain hundreds of thousands of clones, roughly 85% of them seen just once; the ten biggest clones take up roughly 2%. CDR3 size: 14 residues. V was pared by 0 bases and J by 7 bases, with 9 bases between. Germline values: CDR1 MGHRA, CDR2 YSYEKL. The specimen sequenced was PBMCs or T cells enriched from blood (not recorded which). The chain joins TRBV4-1 to TRBJ1-4; weak D call: TRBD1 (6 bases). The receptor's source is a man aged 25-45 years who had recovered from COVID-19. The CDR3 protein is CASSQEQGREKLFF. CDR3 bases: TGCGCCAGCAGCCAAGAACAGGGTCGTGAAAAACTGTTTTTT.